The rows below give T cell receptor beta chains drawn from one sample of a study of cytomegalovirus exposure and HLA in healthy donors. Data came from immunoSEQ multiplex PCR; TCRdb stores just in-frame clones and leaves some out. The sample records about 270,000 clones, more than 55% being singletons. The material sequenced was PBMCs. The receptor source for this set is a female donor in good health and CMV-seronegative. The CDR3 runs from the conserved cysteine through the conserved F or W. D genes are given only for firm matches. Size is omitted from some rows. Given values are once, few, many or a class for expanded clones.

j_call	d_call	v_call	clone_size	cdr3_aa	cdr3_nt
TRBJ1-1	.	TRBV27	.	CASSLSTVFVGTEAFF	TGTGCCAGCAGTTTATCCACAGTGTTTGTTGGCACTGAAGCTTTCTTT
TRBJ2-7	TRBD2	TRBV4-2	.	CASSQPGLAYEQYF	TGTGCCAGCAGCCAACCAGGACTAGCCTACGAGCAGTACTTC
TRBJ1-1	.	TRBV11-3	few	CASSHRTAQSAFF	TGTGCCAGCAGCCATCGGACAGCCCAATCGGCTTTCTTT
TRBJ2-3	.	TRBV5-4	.	CASRFDGTITDTQYF	TGTGCCAGCAGATTCGACGGGACAATCACAGATACGCAGTATTTT
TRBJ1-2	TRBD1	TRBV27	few	CASSFSGQGPGGYTF	TGTGCCAGCAGTTTTTCCGGACAGGGCCCGGGAGGCTACACCTTC
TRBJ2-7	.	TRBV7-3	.	CASSLTPGKYEQYF	TGTGCCAGCAGCTTAACGCCAGGGAAATACGAGCAGTACTTC
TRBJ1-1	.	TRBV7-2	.	CASRLQGNTEAFF	TGTGCCAGCAGATTACAGGGTAACACTGAAGCTTTCTTT
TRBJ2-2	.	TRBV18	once	CASSPQGRPNTGELFF	TGTGCCAGCTCACCGCAGGGGCGCCCGAACACCGGGGAGCTGTTTTTT
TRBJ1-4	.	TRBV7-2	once	CASSQDRLNEKLFF	TGTGCCAGCAGCCAGGACAGACTTAATGAAAAACTGTTTTTT
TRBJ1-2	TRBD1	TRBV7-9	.	CSSSYRSGTGVTYGYTF	TGTTCCAGCAGCTACCGTTCCGGGACAGGGGTAACCTATGGCTACACCTTC
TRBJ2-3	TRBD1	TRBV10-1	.	CASSAMTGGTDTQYF	TGCGCCAGCAGTGCTATGACAGGGGGCACAGATACGCAGTATTTT